Here is one T cell receptor (beta chain) with its context. The sample originates from a study of graft-versus-host responses after intestinal transplantation. Study-level background: Transplants given to recipients were multivisceral, liver-intestinal, or isolated intestinal.

Looked up from germline, CDR1 is LNHDA and CDR2 is SQIVND (reference sequence). V lost 6 bases to trimming and J lost 0 bases, with 14 bases between them. This CDR3 is built from 15 residues. TCRdb's table, derived via immunoSEQ multiplex PCR, lists solely in-frame clones and lacks some. The sample contains about 15,000 clones, around 87% of which appear only once. The sequence came from a human patient who received an intestinal transplant, so some T cells may come from the graft donor. The sample consisted of bone marrow, taken about 120 days after intestinal transplantation. This chain connects TRBV19 to TRBJ1-1; D is ambiguous. DNA of the CDR3: TGTGCCAGTAGAGAGGCTCATGTAATGAACACTGAAGCTTTCTTT. The encoded protein is CASREAHVMNTEAFF.